A selection of T cell receptor beta chains follows, all from one sample in a study of healthy donors' naive CD4 and CD8 T cells. TCRdb passed the reads through MiXCR, listing each CDR3 protein once. The top ten hold 2% to 2.5% of the sample, which has 150,000 to 200,000 distinct CDR3 sequences, 74% seen once. The sample was naive CD4+ and CD8+ T cells sorted from blood, pooled from several donors. These receptors all stem from a pool of human donors in good health; the sample pools cells from several healthy donors. Each CDR3 is given with its conserved first and last residue. Each record gives: V gene, J gene, clone size, D gene, CDR3 DNA, CDR3 protein. A D gene is named only where the DNA matches it firmly. Rows give clone size only sometimes, using once, few, many, or a class for an expanded clone.

V: TRBV12-3/TRBV12-4
J: TRBJ2-7
size: NA
D: TRBD1
DNA: TGTGCCAGCAGTAAGACAGGGGCCGAGTACGAGCAGTACTTC
CDR3: CASSKTGAEYEQYF

V: TRBV11-1
J: TRBJ2-1
size: NA
D: TRBD2
DNA: TGTGCCAGCAGCATTGGACTAGCAGGGAGGAATGAGCAGTTCTTC
CDR3: CASSIGLAGRNEQFF

V: TRBV29-1
J: TRBJ1-2
size: NA
D: NA
DNA: TGCAGCGAAAGGTCTAACTATGGCTACACCTTC
CDR3: CSERSNYGYTF

V: TRBV6-2/TRBV6-3
J: TRBJ2-3
size: NA
D: TRBD1
DNA: TGTGCCAGCAGTTACTCCCGGACAGGGACAGACACAGATACGCAGTATTTT
CDR3: CASSYSRTGTDTDTQYF

V: TRBV6-2/TRBV6-3
J: TRBJ2-7
size: NA
D: NA
DNA: TGTGCCAGCAGCCCCGGTTGGGTAATGGACGAGCAGTACTTC
CDR3: CASSPGWVMDEQYF

V: TRBV10-3
J: TRBJ1-1
size: NA
D: TRBD1
DNA: TGTGCCATCAGTGAGTGGGGGACAGCGGTAAACACTGAAGCTTTCTTT
CDR3: CAISEWGTAVNTEAFF

V: TRBV20-1
J: TRBJ2-1
size: NA
D: NA
DNA: TGCAGTGCTAGAGTACATCCAGCGTACAATGAGCAGTTCTTC
CDR3: CSARVHPAYNEQFF

V: TRBV19
J: TRBJ1-5
size: NA
D: NA
DNA: TGTGCCAGTACTGTGTCGACAGCTAGCAATCAGCCCCAGCATTTT
CDR3: CASTVSTASNQPQHF

V: TRBV6-5
J: TRBJ2-1
size: NA
D: TRBD2
DNA: TGTGCCAGCACCTACCAGGCGGGGGGGCCAGATGAGCAGTTCTTC
CDR3: CASTYQAGGPDEQFF

V: TRBV27
J: TRBJ2-7
size: once
D: TRBD2
DNA: TGTGCCAGCAGTTACGCGGGGGAGCTCGCCGAGCAGTACTTC
CDR3: CASSYAGELAEQYF

V: TRBV5-6
J: TRBJ2-3
size: NA
D: TRBD2
DNA: TGTGCCAGCAGCGGGGCTAGCGGGACGAGCACAGATACGCAGTATTTT
CDR3: CASSGASGTSTDTQYF